This T cell receptor (beta chain) was found in a study of OX40 agonist ivuxolimab in advanced cancers. Study-wide background: Eligibility admitted prior anti-PD-1, anti-PD-L1 or anti-CTLA-4 therapy; 35% to 40% had some.

Points on this clone: Its antigen is unidentified.

The method was immunoSEQ multiplex PCR; TCRdb's version includes in-frame clones alone and lacks a portion of them. The sample lists 14,000 to 15,000 clones; about 89% were seen once. Per germline, CDR1 MNHNY and CDR2 SVGAGI (reference sequence). The V segment lost 10 bases and the J segment 5 bases; nucleotides outside the gene matches: 7. The CDR3 runs 12 residues. Study-wide findings and caveats: In the expanded peripheral T cells, antigen specificity was never determined.

Exclusion of a patient followed from autoimmune disease history or systemic immunosuppression. The sequencing here drew on CD4+ or CD8+ T cells sorted from blood, taken in a trial of the OX40 agonist ivuxolimab. The rearrangement joins TRBV6-6 to TRBJ2-7; 8 bases agree with TRBD2. The clonotype comes from an adult with an advanced solid tumor such as melanoma, head and neck, liver or kidney cancer. Here the CDR3 reads CATRGGFNEQYF. Written as DNA, the CDR3 is TGTGCCACCCGGGGGGGATTCAACGAGCAGTACTTC.